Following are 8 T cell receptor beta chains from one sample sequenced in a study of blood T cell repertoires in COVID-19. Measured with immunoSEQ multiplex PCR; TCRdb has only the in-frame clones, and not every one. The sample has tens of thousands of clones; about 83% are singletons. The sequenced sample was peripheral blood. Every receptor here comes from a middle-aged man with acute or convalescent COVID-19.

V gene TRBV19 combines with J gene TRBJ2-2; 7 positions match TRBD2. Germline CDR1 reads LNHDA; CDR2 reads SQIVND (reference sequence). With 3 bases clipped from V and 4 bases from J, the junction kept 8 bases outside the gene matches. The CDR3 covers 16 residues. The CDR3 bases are TGTGCCAGTAGTATTTGGGGACGGGGGGTCACCGGGGAGCTGTTTTTT. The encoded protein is CASSIWGRGVTGELFF.

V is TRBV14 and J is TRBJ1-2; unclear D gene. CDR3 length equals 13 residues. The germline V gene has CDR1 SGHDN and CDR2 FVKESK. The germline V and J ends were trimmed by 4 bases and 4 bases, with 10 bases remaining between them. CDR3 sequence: CASSLSVSYGYTF. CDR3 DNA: TGTGCCAGCAGCCTTTCGGTTTCCTATGGCTACACCTTC.

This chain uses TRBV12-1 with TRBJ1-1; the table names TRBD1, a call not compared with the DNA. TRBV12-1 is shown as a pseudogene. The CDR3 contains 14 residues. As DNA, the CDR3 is TGTGCCAGCAGCCCGACAGAGCTCAACACTGAAGCTTTCTTT. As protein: CASSPTELNTEAFF.

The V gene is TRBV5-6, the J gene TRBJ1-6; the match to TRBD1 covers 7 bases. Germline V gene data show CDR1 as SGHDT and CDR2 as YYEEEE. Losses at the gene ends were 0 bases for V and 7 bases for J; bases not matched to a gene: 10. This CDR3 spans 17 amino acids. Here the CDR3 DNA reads TGTGCCAGCAGCTTGGGCCTTGCGAGGGGGCAGAATTCACCCCTCCACTTT. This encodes CASSLGLARGQNSPLHF. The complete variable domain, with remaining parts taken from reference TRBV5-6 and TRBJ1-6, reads DAGVTQSPTHLIKTRGQQVTLRCSPKSGHDTVSWYQQALGQGPQFIFQYYEEEERQRGNFPDRFSGHQFPNYSSELNVNALLLGDSALYLCASSLGLARGQNSPLHFGNGTRLTVT.

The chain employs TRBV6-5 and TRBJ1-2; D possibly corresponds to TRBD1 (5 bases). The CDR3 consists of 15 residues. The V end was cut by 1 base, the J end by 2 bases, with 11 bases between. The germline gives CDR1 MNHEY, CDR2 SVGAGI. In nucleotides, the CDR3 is TGTGCCAGCAGTTACTTCGGACACCAAAACTATGGCTACACCTTC. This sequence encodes CASSYFGHQNYGYTF.

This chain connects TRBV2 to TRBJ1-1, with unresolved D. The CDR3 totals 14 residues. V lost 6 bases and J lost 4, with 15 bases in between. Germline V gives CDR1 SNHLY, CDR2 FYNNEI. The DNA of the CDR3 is TGTGCCAGCAGAGCGGTGGGGTGGAGCACTGAAGCTTTCTTT. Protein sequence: CASRAVGWSTEAFF.

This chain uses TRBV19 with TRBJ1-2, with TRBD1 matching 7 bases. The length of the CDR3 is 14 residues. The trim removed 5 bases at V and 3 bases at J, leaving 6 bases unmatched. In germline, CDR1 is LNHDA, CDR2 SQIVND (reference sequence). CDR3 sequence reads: CASSSDRFYYGYTF. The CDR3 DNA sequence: TGTGCCAGTAGTTCGGACAGGTTCTACTATGGCTACACCTTC.

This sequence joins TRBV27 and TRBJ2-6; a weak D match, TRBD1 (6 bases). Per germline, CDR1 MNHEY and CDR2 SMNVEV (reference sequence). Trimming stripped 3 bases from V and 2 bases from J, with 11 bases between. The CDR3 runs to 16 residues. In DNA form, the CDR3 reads TGTGCCAGCAGTTTTAAGGGGGTAGCTGGGGCCAACGTCCTGACTTTC. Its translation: CASSFKGVAGANVLTF. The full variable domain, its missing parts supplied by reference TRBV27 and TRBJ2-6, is EAQVTQNPRYLITVTGKKLTVTCSQNMNHEYMSWYRQDPGLGLRQIYYSMNVEVTDKGDVPEGYKVSRKEKRNFPLILESPSPNQTSLYFCASSFKGVAGANVLTFGAGSRLTVL.